The sample holds many counts of the clone carrying this T cell receptor beta chain. The data were obtained in a study of molecular identifiers for immune sequencing clone quantification. Using its own MiXCR run on the PCR reads, TCRdb lists one record per CDR3 protein. The data show 40,000 to 45,000 distinct CDR3 sequences, about 19% seen once. Input material: naive CD8+ T cells from blood, with Jurkat cell RNA spiked in. Subset noted: FACS-sorted CD8+CD4-CCR7+CD45RA+ naive T cells. The sequence was collected from a human donor in good health. Some libraries in this study had Jurkat cell RNA spiked in.

The CDR3 reads CSVAKGASYEQYF. The CDR3, as DNA: TGCAGCGTTGCAAAGGGGGCGAGCTACGAGCAGTACTTC. V and J are TRBV29-1 and TRBJ2-7; 7 nucleotides align to TRBD1. The germline V gene has CDR1 SQVTM and CDR2 ANQGSEA. V was clipped by 4 bases and J by 3 bases; unmatched bases: 6. CDR3 length: 13 amino acids.